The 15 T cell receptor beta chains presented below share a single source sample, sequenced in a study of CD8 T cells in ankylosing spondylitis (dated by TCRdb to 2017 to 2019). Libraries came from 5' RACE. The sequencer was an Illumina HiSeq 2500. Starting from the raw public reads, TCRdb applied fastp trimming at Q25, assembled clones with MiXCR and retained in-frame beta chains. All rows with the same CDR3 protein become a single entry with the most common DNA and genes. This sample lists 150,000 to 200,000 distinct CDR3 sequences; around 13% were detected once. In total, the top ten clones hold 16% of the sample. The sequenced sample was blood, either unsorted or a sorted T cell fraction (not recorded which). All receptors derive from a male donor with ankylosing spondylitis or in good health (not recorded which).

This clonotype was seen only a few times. This chain's CDR3 is CASSQARPPFYTQYF. CDR3 in DNA: TGTGCCAGCAGCCAAGCGCGGCCCCCATTCTATACGCAGTATTTT. This chain links TRBV4-2 with TRBJ2-3, with D unclear. This CDR3 has 15 amino acids. Germline values: CDR1 LGHNA, CDR2 YNFKEQ. Trimming removed 1 base at V and 7 bases at J, with 15 bases between.

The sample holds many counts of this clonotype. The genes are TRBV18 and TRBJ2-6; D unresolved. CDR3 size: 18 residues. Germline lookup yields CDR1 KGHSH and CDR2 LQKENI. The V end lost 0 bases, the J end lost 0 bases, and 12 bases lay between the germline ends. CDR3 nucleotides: TGTGCCAGCTCACCACCAAGGGTGCGCTTCTCTGGGGCCAACGTCCTGACTTTC. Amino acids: CASSPPRVRFSGANVLTF.

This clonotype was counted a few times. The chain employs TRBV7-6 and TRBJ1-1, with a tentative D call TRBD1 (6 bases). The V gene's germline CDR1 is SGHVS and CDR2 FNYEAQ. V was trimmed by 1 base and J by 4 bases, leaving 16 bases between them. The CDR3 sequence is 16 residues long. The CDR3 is CASSLVEGGSFTEAFF. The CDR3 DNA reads TGTGCCAGCAGCTTAGTCGAGGGGGGCTCCTTCACTGAAGCTTTCTTT.

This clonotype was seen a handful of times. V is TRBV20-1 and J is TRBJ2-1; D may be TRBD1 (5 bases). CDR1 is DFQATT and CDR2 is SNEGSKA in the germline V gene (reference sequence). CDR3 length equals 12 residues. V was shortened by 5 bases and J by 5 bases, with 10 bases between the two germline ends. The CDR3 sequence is CSAPDTNNEQFF. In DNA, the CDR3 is TGCAGTGCTCCGGACACAAACAATGAGCAGTTCTTC.

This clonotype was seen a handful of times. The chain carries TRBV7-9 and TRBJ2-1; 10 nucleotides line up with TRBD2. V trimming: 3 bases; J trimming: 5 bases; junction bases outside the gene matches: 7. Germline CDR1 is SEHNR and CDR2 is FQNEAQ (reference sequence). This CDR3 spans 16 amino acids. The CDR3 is CASSFPGLAENNEQFF. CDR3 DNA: TGTGCCAGCAGCTTCCCAGGACTAGCGGAGAACAATGAGCAGTTCTTC.

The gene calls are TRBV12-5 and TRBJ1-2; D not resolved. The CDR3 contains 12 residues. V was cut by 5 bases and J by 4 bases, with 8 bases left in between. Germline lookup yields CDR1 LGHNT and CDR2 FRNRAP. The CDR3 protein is CASGPDGYGYTF. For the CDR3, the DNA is TGTGCTAGTGGTCCTGACGGCTATGGCTACACCTTC.

The CDR3 protein is CASTSGRWAYEQYF. CDR3 DNA sequence: TGTGCCAGCACCTCGGGCAGGTGGGCCTACGAGCAGTACTTC. This sequence joins TRBV5-5 and TRBJ2-7; the D is unclear. Trimming shortened V by 6 bases and J by 2 bases, and 15 bases separated the two germline ends. The V gene's germline CDR1 is SGHKS and CDR2 YYEKEE (reference sequence). This CDR3 has 14 residues.

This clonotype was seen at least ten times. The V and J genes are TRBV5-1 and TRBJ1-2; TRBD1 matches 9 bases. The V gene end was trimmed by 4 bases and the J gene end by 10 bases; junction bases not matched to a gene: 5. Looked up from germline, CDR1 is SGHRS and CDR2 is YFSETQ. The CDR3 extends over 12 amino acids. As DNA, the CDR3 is TGCGCCAGCAGCGACGGGGACAGGGACTACACCTTC. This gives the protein CASSDGDRDYTF.

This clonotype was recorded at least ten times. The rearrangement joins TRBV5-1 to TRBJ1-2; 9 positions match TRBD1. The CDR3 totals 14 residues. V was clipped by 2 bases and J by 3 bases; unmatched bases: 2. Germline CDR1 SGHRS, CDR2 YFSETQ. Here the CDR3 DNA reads TGCGCCAGCAGCTTACAGGGGGCCGACTATGGCTACACCTTC. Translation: CASSLQGADYGYTF.

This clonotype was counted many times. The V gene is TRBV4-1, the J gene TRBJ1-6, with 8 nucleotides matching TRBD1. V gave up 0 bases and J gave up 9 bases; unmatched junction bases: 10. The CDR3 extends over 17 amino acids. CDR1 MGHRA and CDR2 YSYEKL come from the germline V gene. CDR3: CASSQDLPETGVSPLHF. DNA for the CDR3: TGCGCCAGCAGCCAAGATCTCCCCGAGACAGGGGTTTCACCCCTCCACTTT.

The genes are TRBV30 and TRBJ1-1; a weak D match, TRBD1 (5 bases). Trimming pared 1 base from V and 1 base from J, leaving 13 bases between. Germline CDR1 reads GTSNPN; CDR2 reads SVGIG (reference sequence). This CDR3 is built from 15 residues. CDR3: CAWSELGRANTEAFF. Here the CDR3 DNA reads TGTGCCTGGAGTGAGTTGGGACGGGCGAACACTGAAGCTTTCTTT. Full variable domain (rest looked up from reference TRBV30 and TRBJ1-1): SQTIHQWPATLVQPVGSPLSLECTVEGTSNPNLYWYRQAAGRGLQLLFYSVGIGQISSEVPQNLSASRPQDRQFILSSKKLLLSDSGFYLCAWSELGRANTEAFFGQGTRLTVV.

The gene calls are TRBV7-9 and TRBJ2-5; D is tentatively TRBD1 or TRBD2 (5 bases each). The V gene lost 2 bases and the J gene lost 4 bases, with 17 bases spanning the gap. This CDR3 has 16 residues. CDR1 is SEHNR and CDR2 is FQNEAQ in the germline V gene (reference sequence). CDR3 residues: CASSLRGREIVETQYF. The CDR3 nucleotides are TGTGCCAGCAGCTTACGGGGCAGGGAAATCGTAGAGACCCAGTACTTC.

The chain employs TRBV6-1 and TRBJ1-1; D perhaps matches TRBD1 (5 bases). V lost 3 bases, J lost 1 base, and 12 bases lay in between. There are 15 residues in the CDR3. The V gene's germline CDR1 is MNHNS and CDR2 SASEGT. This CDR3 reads CASSEYGDPNTEAFF. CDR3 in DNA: TGTGCCAGCAGTGAGTATGGGGACCCGAACACTGAAGCTTTCTTT.

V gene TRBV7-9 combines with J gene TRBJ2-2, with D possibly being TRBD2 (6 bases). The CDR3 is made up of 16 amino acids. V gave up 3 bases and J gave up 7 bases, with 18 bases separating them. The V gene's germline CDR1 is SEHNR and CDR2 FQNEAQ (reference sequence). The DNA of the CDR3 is TGTGCCAGCAGCTTCCCCCCAGGGAGGAGGGACGGGGAGCTGTTTTTT. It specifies CASSFPPGRRDGELFF.

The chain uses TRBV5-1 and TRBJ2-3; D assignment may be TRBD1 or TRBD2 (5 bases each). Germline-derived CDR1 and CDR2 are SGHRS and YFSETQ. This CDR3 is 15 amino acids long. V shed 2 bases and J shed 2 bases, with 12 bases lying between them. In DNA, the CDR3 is TGCGCCAGCAGCTTAGGGACGGCGAACACAGATACGCAGTATTTT. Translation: CASSLGTANTDTQYF.